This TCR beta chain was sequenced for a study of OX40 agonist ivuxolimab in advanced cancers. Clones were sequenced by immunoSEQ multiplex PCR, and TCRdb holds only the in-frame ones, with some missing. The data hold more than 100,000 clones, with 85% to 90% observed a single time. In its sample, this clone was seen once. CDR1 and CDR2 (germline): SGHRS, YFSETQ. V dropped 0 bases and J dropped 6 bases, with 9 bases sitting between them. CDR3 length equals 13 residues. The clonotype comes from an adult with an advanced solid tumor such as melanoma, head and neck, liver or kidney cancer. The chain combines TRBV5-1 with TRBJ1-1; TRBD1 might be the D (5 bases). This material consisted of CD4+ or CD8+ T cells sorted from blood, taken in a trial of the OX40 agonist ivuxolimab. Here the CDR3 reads CASSLGQIAEAFF. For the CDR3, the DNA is TGCGCCAGCAGCTTGGGACAGATAGCTGAAGCTTTCTTT. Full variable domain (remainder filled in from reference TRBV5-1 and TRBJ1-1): KAGVTQTPRYLIKTRGQQVTLSCSPISGHRSVSWYQQTPGQGLQFLFEYFSETQRNKGNFPGRFSGRQFSNSRSEMNVSTLELGDSALYLCASSLGQIAEAFFGQGTRLTVV.